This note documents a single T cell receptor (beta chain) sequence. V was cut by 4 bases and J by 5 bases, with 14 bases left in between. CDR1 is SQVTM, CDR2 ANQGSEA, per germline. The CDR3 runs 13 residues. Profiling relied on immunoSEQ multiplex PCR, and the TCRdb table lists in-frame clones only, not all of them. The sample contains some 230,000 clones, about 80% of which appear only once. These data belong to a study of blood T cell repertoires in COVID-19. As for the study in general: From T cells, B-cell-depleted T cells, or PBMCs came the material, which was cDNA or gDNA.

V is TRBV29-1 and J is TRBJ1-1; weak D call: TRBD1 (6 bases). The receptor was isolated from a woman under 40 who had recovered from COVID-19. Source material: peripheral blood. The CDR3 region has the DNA TGCAGCGTTGGGGAGGGGGTCGTTACTGAAGCTTTCTTT. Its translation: CSVGEGVVTEAFF.